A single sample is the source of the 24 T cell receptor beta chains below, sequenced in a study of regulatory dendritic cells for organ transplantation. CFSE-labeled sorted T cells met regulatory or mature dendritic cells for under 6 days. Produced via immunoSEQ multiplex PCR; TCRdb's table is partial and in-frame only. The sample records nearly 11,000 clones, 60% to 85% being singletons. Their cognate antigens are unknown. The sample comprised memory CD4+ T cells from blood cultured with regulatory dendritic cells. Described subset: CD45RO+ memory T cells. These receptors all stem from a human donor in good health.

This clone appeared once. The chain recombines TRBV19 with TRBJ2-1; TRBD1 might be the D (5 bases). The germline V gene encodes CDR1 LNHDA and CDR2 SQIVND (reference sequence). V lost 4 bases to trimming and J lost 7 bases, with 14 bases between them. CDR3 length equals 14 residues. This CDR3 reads CASSTGLGLNEQFF. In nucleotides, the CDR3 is TGTGCCAGTAGTACAGGGCTGGGATTGAATGAGCAGTTCTTC.

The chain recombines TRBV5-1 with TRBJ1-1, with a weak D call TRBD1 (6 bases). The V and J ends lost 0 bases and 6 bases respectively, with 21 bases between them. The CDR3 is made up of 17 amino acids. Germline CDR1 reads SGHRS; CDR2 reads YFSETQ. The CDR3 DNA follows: TGCGCCAGCAGCTTGGATTGGGGGCCGGGGTCGCGGGCTGAAGCTTTCTTT. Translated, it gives CASSLDWGPGSRAEAFF. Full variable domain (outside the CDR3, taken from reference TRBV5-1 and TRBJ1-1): KAGVTQTPRYLIKTRGQQVTLSCSPISGHRSVSWYQQTPGQGLQFLFEYFSETQRNKGNFPGRFSGRQFSNSRSEMNVSTLELGDSALYLCASSLDWGPGSRAEAFFGQGTRLTVV.

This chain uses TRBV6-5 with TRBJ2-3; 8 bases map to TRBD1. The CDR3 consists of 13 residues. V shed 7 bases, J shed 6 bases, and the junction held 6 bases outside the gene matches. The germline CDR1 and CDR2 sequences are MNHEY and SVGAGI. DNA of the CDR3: TGTGCCAGCAACCGACAGGGGTGGGATACGCAGTATTTT. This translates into CASNRQGWDTQYF.

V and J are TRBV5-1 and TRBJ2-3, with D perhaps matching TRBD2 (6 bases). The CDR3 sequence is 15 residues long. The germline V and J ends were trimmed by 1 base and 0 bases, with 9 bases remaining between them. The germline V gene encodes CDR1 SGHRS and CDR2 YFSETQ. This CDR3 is CASSLTRGSTDTQYF. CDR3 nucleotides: TGCGCCAGCAGCTTGACGCGGGGCAGCACAGATACGCAGTATTTT.

The CDR3 loop is CASSYSGGAGEQYF. CDR3 nucleotides: TGTGCCAGCAGTTATAGCGGGGGGGCGGGGGAGCAGTACTTC. The chain couples TRBV7-2 to TRBJ2-7; TRBD2 matches 11 bases. In germline, CDR1 is SGHTA, CDR2 FQGNSA. The CDR3 spans 14 residues. Trimming cost V 6 bases and J 7 bases; bases outside gene matches: 8. Full variable domain (outside the CDR3, taken from reference TRBV7-2 and TRBJ2-7): GAGVSQSPSNKVTEKGKDVELRCDPISGHTALYWYRQSLGQGLEFLIYFQGNSAPDKSGLPSDRFSAERTGGSVSTLTIQRTQQEDSAVYLCASSYSGGAGEQYFGPGTRLTVT.

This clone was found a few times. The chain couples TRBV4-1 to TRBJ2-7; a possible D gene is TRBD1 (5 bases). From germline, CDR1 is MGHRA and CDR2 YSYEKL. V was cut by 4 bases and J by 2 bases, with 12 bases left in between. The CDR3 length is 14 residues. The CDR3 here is CASSLSHRTYEQYF. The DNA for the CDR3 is TGCGCCAGCAGCCTTTCTCACAGGACCTACGAGCAGTACTTC.

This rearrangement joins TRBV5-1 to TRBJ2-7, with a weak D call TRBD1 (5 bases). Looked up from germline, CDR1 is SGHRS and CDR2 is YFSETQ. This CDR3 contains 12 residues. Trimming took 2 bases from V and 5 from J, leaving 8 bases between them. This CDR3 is CASSFQGHEQYF. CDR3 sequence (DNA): TGCGCCAGCAGCTTCCAGGGCCACGAGCAGTACTTC.

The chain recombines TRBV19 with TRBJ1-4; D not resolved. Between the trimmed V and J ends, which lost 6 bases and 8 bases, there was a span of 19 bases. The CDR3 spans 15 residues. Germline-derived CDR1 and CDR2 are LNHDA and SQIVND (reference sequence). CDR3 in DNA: TGTGCCAGTAGCTCTCACGGCGGGAGAGAGGAAAAACTGTTTTTT. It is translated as CASSSHGGREEKLFF.

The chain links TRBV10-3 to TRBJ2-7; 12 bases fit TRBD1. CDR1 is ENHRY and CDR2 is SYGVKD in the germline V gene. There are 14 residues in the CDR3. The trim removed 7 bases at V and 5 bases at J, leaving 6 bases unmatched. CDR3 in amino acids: CAITPGQGANEQYF. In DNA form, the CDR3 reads TGTGCCATCACCCCGGGACAGGGGGCCAACGAGCAGTACTTC.

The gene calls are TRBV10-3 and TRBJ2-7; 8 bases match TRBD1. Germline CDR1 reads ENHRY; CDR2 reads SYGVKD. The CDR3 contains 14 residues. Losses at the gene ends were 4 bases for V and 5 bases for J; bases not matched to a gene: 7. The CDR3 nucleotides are TGTGCCATCAGTGTTGGAGACAGGGGACACGAGCAGTACTTC. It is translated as CAISVGDRGHEQYF.

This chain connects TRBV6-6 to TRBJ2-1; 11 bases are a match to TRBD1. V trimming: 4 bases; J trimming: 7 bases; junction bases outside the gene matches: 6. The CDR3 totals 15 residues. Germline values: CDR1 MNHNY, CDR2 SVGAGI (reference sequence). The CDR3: CASSSRDRGRNEQFF. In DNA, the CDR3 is TGTGCCAGCAGTTCAAGGGACAGGGGGAGGAATGAGCAGTTCTTC.

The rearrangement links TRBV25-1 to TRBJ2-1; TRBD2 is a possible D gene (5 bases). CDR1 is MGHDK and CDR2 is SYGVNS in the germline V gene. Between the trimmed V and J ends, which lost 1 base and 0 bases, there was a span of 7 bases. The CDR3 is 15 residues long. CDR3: CASSESGSSYNEQFF. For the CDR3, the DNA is TGTGCCAGCAGTGAATCGGGGTCCTCCTACAATGAGCAGTTCTTC.

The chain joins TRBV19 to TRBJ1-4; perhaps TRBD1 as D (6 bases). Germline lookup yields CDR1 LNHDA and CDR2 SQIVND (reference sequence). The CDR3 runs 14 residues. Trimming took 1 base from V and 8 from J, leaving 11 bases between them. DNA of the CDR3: TGTGCCAGTAGTATAGGAGGGGGACGGGAAAAACTGTTTTTT. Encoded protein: CASSIGGGREKLFF.

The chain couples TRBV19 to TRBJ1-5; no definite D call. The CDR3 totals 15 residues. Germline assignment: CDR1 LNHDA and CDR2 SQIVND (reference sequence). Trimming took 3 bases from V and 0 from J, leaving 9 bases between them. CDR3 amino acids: CASSMGRNSNQPQHF. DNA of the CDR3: TGTGCCAGTAGTATGGGGAGGAATAGCAATCAGCCCCAGCATTTT.

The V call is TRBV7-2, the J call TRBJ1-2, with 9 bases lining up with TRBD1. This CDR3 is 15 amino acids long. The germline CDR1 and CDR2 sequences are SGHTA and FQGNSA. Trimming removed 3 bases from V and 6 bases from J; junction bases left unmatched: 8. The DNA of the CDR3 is TGTGCCAGCAGCTTTACAGGGGGCGCGTTGAATGGCTACACCTTC. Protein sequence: CASSFTGGALNGYTF.

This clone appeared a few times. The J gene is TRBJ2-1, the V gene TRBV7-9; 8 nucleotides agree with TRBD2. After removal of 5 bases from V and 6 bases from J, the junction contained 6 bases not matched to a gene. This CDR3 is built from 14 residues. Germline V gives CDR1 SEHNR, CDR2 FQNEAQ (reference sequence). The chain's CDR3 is CASSDGAGGNEQFF. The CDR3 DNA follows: TGTGCCAGCAGCGACGGGGCGGGAGGCAATGAGCAGTTCTTC.

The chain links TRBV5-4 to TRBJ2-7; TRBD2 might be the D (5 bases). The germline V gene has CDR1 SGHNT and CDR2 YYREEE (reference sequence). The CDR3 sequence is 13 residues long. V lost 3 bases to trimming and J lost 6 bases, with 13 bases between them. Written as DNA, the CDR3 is TGTGCCAGCAGCTCGTCGAACCGGGGCGAGCAGTACTTC. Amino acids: CASSSSNRGEQYF.

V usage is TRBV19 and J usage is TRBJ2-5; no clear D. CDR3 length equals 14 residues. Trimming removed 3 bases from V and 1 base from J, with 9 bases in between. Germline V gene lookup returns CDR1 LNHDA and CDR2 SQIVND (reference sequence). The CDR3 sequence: CASSITASQETQYF. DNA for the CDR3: TGTGCCAGTAGTATTACGGCTAGCCAAGAGACCCAGTACTTC.

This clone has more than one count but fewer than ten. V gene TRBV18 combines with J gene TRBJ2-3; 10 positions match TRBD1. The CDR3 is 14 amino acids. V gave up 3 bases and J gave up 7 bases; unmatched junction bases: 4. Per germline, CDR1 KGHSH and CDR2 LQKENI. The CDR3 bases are TGTGCCAGCTCACCCCTGGACAGGGGGAATACGCAGTATTTT. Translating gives CASSPLDRGNTQYF.

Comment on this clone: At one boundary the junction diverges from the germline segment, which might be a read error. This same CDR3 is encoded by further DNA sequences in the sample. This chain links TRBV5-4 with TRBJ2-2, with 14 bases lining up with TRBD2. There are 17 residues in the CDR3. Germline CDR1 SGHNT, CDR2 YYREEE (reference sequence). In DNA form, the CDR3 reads TGTGCCAGCAGACAAGGACTAGCGGGGGGTAACACCGGGGAGCTATTTTTT. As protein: CASRQGLAGGNTGELFF.

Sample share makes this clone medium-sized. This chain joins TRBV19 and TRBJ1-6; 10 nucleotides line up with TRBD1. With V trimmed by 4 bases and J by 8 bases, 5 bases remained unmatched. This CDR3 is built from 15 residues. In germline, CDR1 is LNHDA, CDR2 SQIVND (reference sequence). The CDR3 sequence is CASSTPGTGDSPLHF. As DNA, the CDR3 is TGTGCCAGTAGTACACCCGGGACAGGGGATTCACCCCTCCACTTT.

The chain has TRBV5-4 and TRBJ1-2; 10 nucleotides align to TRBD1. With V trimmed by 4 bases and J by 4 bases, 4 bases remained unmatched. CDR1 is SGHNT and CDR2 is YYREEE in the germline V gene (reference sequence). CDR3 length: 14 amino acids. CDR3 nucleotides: TGTGCCAGCAGCAGGGACAGGGGAGCCTATGGCTACACCTTC. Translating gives CASSRDRGAYGYTF.

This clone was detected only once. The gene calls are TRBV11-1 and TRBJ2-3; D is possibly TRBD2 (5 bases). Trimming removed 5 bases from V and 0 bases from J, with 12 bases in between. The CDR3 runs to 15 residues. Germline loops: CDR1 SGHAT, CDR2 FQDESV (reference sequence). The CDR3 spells CASSLTPGSTDTQYF. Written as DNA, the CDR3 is TGTGCCAGCAGCCTTACACCGGGGAGCACAGATACGCAGTATTTT.

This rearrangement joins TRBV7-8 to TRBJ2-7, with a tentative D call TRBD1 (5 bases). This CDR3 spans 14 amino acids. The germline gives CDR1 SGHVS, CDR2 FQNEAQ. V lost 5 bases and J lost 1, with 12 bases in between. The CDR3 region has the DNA TGTGCCAGCAGCCTTCGCCAGGGTTCCTACGAGCAGTACTTC. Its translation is CASSLRQGSYEQYF.